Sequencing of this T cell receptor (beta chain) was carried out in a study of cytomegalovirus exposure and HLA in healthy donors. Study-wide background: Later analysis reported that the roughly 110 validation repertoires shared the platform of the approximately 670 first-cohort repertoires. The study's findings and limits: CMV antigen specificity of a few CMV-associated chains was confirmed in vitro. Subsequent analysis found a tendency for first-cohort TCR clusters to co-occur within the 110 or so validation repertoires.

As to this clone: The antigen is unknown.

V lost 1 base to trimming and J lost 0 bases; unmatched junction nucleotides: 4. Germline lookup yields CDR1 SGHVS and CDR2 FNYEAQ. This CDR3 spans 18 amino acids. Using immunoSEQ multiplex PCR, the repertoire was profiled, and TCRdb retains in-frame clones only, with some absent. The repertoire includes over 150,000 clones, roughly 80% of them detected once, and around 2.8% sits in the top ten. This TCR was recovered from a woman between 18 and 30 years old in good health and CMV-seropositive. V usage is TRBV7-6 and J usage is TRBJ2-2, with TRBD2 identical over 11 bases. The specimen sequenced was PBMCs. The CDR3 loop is CASSLVLAGGTNTGELFF. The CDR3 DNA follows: TGTGCCAGCAGCTTAGTATTAGCGGGGGGGACGAACACCGGGGAGCTGTTTTTT.